The rows below give T cell receptor beta chains drawn from one sample of a study of T cell repertoires in cytomegalovirus infection. TCRdb redid the calling of the reads with MiXCR, one entry per CDR3 protein. The sample includes over 100,000 distinct CDR3 sequences, roughly a tenth seen only once; the top ten take around 33%. These receptors' antigens are unknown. Sequenced: PBMCs, sequenced either directly or after in vitro stimulation (not recorded which). All receptors derive from a human donor in good health (CMV status not recorded). Some clones in this sample may be carry-over from other donors' samples. Each CDR3 is given with its conserved first and last residue. The size of a clone is reported for some rows only, either as once, few or many, or as a class for expanded clones.

CASSLEGGPHQPQHF | TRBJ1-5 | few | TRBV5-1
CASSLAGNTEAFF | TRBJ1-1 | many | TRBV7-2
CASSIGGWNTEAFF | TRBJ1-1 | many | TRBV7-3
CASSVTLIYEQYF | TRBJ2-7 | many | TRBV12-3/TRBV12-4
CASSIDSGRATGELFF | TRBJ2-2 | NA | TRBV19
CASRTRSSYNEQFF | TRBJ2-1 | many | TRBV6-2/TRBV6-3
CAISGQVNYGYTF | TRBJ1-2 | few | TRBV10-3
CASSLGVAGRYNEQFF | TRBJ2-1 | many | TRBV7-8
CASSWGAGTGTYEQYF | TRBJ2-7 | many | TRBV5-4
CASSQVLQGGQPQHF | TRBJ1-5 | few | TRBV4-1
CASCRSPGETQYF | TRBJ2-5 | NA | TRBV11-3
CASSRVGTGELFF | TRBJ2-2 | NA | TRBV6-5
CASSGTGANYGYTF | TRBJ1-2 | NA | TRBV19